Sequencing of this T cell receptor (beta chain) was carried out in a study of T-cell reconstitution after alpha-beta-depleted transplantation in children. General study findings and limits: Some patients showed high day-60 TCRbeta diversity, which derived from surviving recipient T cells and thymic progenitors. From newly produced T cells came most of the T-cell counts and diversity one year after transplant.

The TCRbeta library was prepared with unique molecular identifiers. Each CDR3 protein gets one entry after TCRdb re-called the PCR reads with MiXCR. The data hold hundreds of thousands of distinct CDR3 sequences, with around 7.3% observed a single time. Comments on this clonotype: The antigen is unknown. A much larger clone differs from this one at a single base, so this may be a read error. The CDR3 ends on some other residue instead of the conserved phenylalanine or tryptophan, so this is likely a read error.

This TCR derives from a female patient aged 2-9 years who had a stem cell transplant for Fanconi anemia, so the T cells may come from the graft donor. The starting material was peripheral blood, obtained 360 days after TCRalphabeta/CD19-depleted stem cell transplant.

The CDR3 region is CASSQGQYKPQHI. DNA for the CDR3: TGTGCCAGCAGCCAGGGGCAGTACAAGCCCCAGCATATT. J is TRBJ1-5 and V is TRBV3-1, with D possibly matching TRBD1 (5 bases). This CDR3 has 13 amino acids. V gave up 3 bases and J gave up 8 bases, with 11 bases separating them. The germline CDR1 and CDR2 sequences are LGHDT and YNNKEL (reference sequence).